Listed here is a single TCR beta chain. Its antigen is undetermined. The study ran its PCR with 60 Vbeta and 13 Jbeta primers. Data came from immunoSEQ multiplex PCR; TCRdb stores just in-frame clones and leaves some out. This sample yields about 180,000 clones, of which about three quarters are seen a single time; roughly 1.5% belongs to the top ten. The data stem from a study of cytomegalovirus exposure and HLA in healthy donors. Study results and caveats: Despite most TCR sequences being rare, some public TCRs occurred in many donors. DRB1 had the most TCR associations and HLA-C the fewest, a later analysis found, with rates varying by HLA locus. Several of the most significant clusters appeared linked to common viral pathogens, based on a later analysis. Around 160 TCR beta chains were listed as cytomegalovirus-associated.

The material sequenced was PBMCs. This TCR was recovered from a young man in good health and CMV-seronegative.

CDR3 DNA sequence: TGTGCCAGCAGCTTAGATCTGGGGACACGAGAATACGAGCAGTACTTC. Amino acids: CASSLDLGTREYEQYF. The chain has TRBV11-2 and TRBJ2-7; D perhaps matches TRBD1 (6 bases). The ends were cut back, 0 bases at V and 4 bases at J, with 16 bases in the middle. Germline V gene data show CDR1 as SGHAT and CDR2 as FQNNGV. The CDR3 consists of 16 residues.